Presented here are 22 T cell receptor beta chains from one specimen sequenced in a study of CD8 T cells in ankylosing spondylitis. TCRdb independently ran MiXCR on the 5' RACE reads; one entry per CDR3 protein. The sample carries about 440,000 distinct CDR3 sequences, approximately 17% recorded once. Study observations and caveats: A TCR beta motif made of fewer than ten highly homologous variants seemed typical of ankylosing spondylitis blood.

These receptors have no known antigen. Sequencing used blood, either unsorted or a sorted T cell fraction (not recorded which). Receptor source: a male donor with ankylosing spondylitis.

This clonotype came up a few times. The rearrangement uses TRBV7-9 and TRBJ2-1; a possible D gene is TRBD1 (5 bases). The CDR3 extends over 14 amino acids. Germline-derived CDR1 and CDR2 are SEHNR and FQNEAQ (reference sequence). With 4 bases removed from V and 3 bases from J, the gap between germline ends came to 10 bases. The CDR3 protein is CASSSRTLYNEQFF. Here the CDR3 DNA reads TGTGCCAGCAGCTCAAGGACACTCTACAATGAGCAGTTCTTC.

The table lists this clonotype with many counts. The rearrangement uses TRBV5-1 and TRBJ1-1, with 7 bases that match TRBD1. CDR1 is SGHRS, CDR2 YFSETQ, per germline. This CDR3 comprises 15 residues. V was clipped by 5 bases and J by 5 bases; unmatched bases: 12. For the CDR3, the DNA is TGCGCCAGCAGGGCCTTGGAGGGGGCGAAGACTGAAGCTTTCTTT. Its protein is CASRALEGAKTEAFF.

This clonotype was detected only a few times. The rearrangement joins TRBV10-3 to TRBJ1-1, with a weak D call TRBD1 (5 bases). The germline V gene has CDR1 ENHRY and CDR2 SYGVKD. CDR3 size: 13 residues. V was trimmed by 10 bases and J by 1 base, leaving 13 bases between them. The CDR3 DNA is TGTGCCACCTCAGGGAACACGAACACTGAAGCTTTCTTT. Its translation: CATSGNTNTEAFF.

The rearrangement joins TRBV6-2 or TRBV6-3 to TRBJ1-1; a possible D gene is TRBD1 (5 bases). CDR3 length: 15 residues. V lost 5 bases to trimming and J lost 0 bases, with 13 bases between them. Germline loops: CDR1 MNHEY, CDR2 SVGEGT. The CDR3 is CASSPRGSLNTEAFF. The CDR3 coding sequence is TGTGCCAGCAGTCCCCGGGGGTCTCTGAACACTGAAGCTTTCTTT.

The rearrangement joins TRBV11-2 to TRBJ1-2; 12 nucleotides match TRBD1. Germline V gives CDR1 SGHAT, CDR2 FQNNGV. Unmatched junction bases numbered 5, after V lost 1 base and J lost 5 bases. The CDR3 extends over 16 amino acids. CDR3 nucleotides: TGTGCCAGCAGCTTAGCGGGACAGGGGGCAGGATATGGCTACACCTTC. This translates into CASSLAGQGAGYGYTF. The complete variable domain, with remaining parts taken from reference TRBV11-2 and TRBJ1-2, reads EAGVAQSPRYKIIEKRQSVAFWCNPISGHATLYWYQQILGQGPKLLIQFQNNGVVDDSQLPKDRFSAERLKGVDSTLKIQPAKLEDSAVYLCASSLAGQGAGYGYTFGSGTRLTVV.

This clonotype was counted only a few times. This chain joins TRBV3-1 and TRBJ1-6, with a tentative D call TRBD1 (5 bases). The CDR3 consists of 15 residues. V was shortened by 0 bases and J by 10 bases, with 13 bases between the two germline ends. Germline CDR1 is LGHDT and CDR2 is YNNKEL (reference sequence). The CDR3 loop is CASSQDFQGRSPLHF. Here the CDR3 DNA reads TGTGCCAGCAGCCAAGATTTCCAGGGTAGGTCACCCCTCCACTTT.

The chain has TRBV15 and TRBJ2-3; the D is unclear. With 0 bases removed from V and 5 bases from J, the gap between germline ends came to 6 bases. Germline V CDR1 and CDR2: LNHNV, YYDKDF (reference sequence). The length of the CDR3 is 13 residues. The DNA for the CDR3 is TGTGCCACCAGCAGAGATCTAGTAGATACGCAGTATTTT. This encodes CATSRDLVDTQYF.

The sample holds a few counts of this clonotype. This rearrangement joins TRBV6-8 to TRBJ2-3; TRBD2 matches 15 bases. The junction had 13 bases not matched to a gene; V was cut back by 2 bases and J by 4 bases. Germline lookup yields CDR1 MNHGY and CDR2 SAAAGT. This CDR3 region has 20 residues. CDR3 residues: CASSYPSGLAGGPVSDTQYF. In DNA, the CDR3 is TGTGCCAGCAGTTACCCCTCCGGACTAGCGGGGGGGCCGGTTTCAGATACGCAGTATTTT.

The CDR3 spells CASSLGGGRGQEETQYF. DNA for the CDR3: TGCGCCAGCAGCTTGGGTGGTGGAAGGGGGCAGGAAGAGACCCAGTACTTC. The chain combines TRBV5-1 with TRBJ2-5; 7 positions match TRBD1. CDR3 length: 17 residues. V trimming: 0 bases; J trimming: 3 bases; junction bases outside the gene matches: 11. In germline, CDR1 is SGHRS, CDR2 YFSETQ.

V usage is TRBV6-1 and J usage is TRBJ2-1, with 8 bases identical to TRBD2. After removal of 10 bases from V and 5 bases from J, the junction contained 7 bases not matched to a gene. The CDR3 is 13 amino acids. Per germline, CDR1 MNHNS and CDR2 SASEGT. CDR3 in DNA: TGTGCCATCTCCGGGGGGGCCGACAATGAGCAGTTCTTC. Its protein is CAISGGADNEQFF.

The chain is built from TRBV19 and TRBJ1-1; TRBD1 agrees at 9 bases. This CDR3 is 12 amino acids long. Germline CDR1 and CDR2: LNHDA and SQIVND (reference sequence). With 7 bases clipped from V and 7 bases from J, the junction kept 4 bases outside the gene matches. This chain's CDR3 is CASMGTGLEAFF. The CDR3 nucleotides read TGTGCCAGTATGGGGACAGGGCTTGAAGCTTTCTTT. Filled out from reference TRBV19 and TRBJ1-1, the complete variable domain reads DGGITQSPKYLFRKEGQNVTLSCEQNLNHDAMYWYRQDPGQGLRLIYYSQIVNDFQKGDIAEGYSVSREKKESFPLTVTSAQKNPTAFYLCASMGTGLEAFFGQGTRLTVV.

This clonotype was observed many times. The chain is built from TRBV5-1 and TRBJ2-1; D may be TRBD1 or TRBD2 (5 bases each). This CDR3 has 15 amino acids. Trimming took 0 bases from V and 5 from J, leaving 12 bases between them. Germline V gene data show CDR1 as SGHRS and CDR2 as YFSETQ. CDR3 DNA sequence: TGCGCCAGCAGCTTGGCGGGACCCCAAAACAATGAGCAGTTCTTC. The encoded protein is CASSLAGPQNNEQFF.

This clonotype was seen a few times. V gene TRBV20-1 combines with J gene TRBJ2-7; 9 nucleotides line up with TRBD1. Unmatched junction bases numbered 7, after V lost 2 bases and J lost 2 bases. The CDR3 has 15 residues. Germline V gene lookup returns CDR1 DFQATT and CDR2 SNEGSKA (reference sequence). DNA of the CDR3: TGCAGTGCTAGAAGGCCCGGGACAGGGACCTACGAGCAGTACTTC. It specifies CSARRPGTGTYEQYF.

A few counts support this clonotype. This chain links TRBV6-1 with TRBJ1-4; TRBD1 matches at 8 bases. Germline assignment: CDR1 MNHNS and CDR2 SASEGT. The CDR3 consists of 15 residues. V lost 6 bases and J lost 2; bases outside the gene matches: 5. The DNA for the CDR3 is TGTGCCAGCAGAAAACGACAGGGGACTAATGAAAAACTGTTTTTT. It encodes CASRKRQGTNEKLFF.

This clonotype was seen a few times. J is TRBJ1-5 and V is TRBV28, with D possibly matching TRBD1 (5 bases). Germline V gene sequence: CDR1 MDHEN, CDR2 SYDVKM. V was cut by 3 bases and J by 4 bases, with 19 bases left in between. This CDR3 is 17 amino acids long. Here the CDR3 DNA reads TGTGCCAGCAGTTTCAAGAACAGGCGACTGCCTAATCAGCCCCAGCATTTT. Its protein product is CASSFKNRRLPNQPQHF. Looking up the rest from reference TRBV28 and TRBJ1-5 gives the full variable domain: DVKVTQSSRYLVKRTGEKVFLECVQDMDHENMFWYRQDPGLGLRLIYFSYDVKMKEKGDIPEGYSVSREKKERFSLILESASTNQTSMYLCASSFKNRRLPNQPQHFGDGTRLSIL.

The chain combines TRBV6-1 with TRBJ2-5; 9 positions match TRBD1. J lost 5 bases, V lost 4 bases, and 5 bases had no gene match. CDR3 length equals 14 residues. In germline, CDR1 is MNHNS, CDR2 SASEGT. The CDR3 loop is CASSVTGGWETQYF. The CDR3 region has the DNA TGTGCCAGCAGTGTCACAGGGGGCTGGGAGACCCAGTACTTC.

This clonotype turned up a few times. The rearrangement links TRBV2 to TRBJ2-5; 9 bases are a match to TRBD2. Germline lookup yields CDR1 SNHLY and CDR2 FYNNEI. The CDR3 runs 13 residues. V lost 8 bases, J lost 5 bases, and 6 bases stayed unmatched. CDR3 in amino acids: CASGREGPETQYF. As DNA, the CDR3 is TGTGCCAGCGGGCGGGAGGGCCCGGAGACCCAGTACTTC.

The V gene is TRBV5-5, the J gene TRBJ2-1; TRBD2 matches at 8 bases. CDR1 is SGHKS and CDR2 is YYEKEE in the germline V gene (reference sequence). CDR3 size: 16 residues. Germline trimming cut 4 bases from V and 2 bases from J; bases unmatched to any gene: 8. The CDR3 sequence is CASSPKLAVTYNEQFF. For the CDR3, the DNA is TGTGCCAGCAGCCCTAAACTAGCGGTTACCTACAATGAGCAGTTCTTC.

This clonotype has a count of ten or more. This chain links TRBV12-3 or TRBV12-4 with TRBJ1-5; D call uncertain. The V gene lost 3 bases and the J gene lost 9 bases, with 15 bases spanning the gap. There are 14 residues in the CDR3. The CDR3 nucleotides are TGTGCCAGCAGTTTCTCTGGGGAGAGGAGGCCCCAGCATTTT. It is translated as CASSFSGERRPQHF.

This clonotype was counted at least ten times. This sequence joins TRBV5-1 and TRBJ2-1; the match to TRBD2 covers 8 bases. J was trimmed by 3 bases and V by 5 bases; bases with no gene match: 10. CDR1 is SGHRS, CDR2 YFSETQ, per germline. The CDR3 runs 16 residues. The CDR3 reads CASSTSPGLVYNEQFF. The CDR3 DNA is TGCGCCAGCAGTACATCTCCGGGACTAGTCTACAATGAGCAGTTCTTC.

There are a few counts of this clonotype. The V call is TRBV6-2 or TRBV6-3, the J call TRBJ2-5; D assignment may be TRBD1 or TRBD2 (6 bases each). This CDR3 has 15 residues. The V gene's germline CDR1 is MNHEY and CDR2 SVGEGT. V dropped 4 bases and J dropped 5 bases, with 17 bases sitting between them. The CDR3 sequence: CASSFGGIGQETQYF. DNA of the CDR3: TGTGCCAGCAGTTTTGGCGGGATAGGACAGGAGACCCAGTACTTC.

This clonotype was found a few times. The chain is built from TRBV20-1 and TRBJ1-2; possibly TRBD1 for D (6 bases). The germline V gene encodes CDR1 DFQATT and CDR2 SNEGSKA (reference sequence). This CDR3 contains 13 residues. Trimming took off 0 bases at V and 6 bases at J, with 11 bases between the two ends. For the CDR3, the DNA is TGCAGTGCTAGAGATTTCAGGGGTGATGGCTACACCTTC. This gives the protein CSARDFRGDGYTF.